The 10 T cell receptor beta chains given below trace back to one sample, sequenced in a study of CD8 T cells in Susac syndrome. It was with random hexamers that roughly 0.5 to 1 ug RNA was reverse transcribed. TCRdb processed the immunoSEQ multiplex PCR reads anew with MiXCR; each CDR3 protein has one entry. Among 130,000 or so distinct CDR3 sequences listed, roughly 80% were seen once. The sample taken for sequencing was CD8+ T cells from PBMCs. All receptors derive from a human donor with multiple sclerosis.

Only one count was recorded for this clonotype. The chain uses TRBV11-2 and TRBJ1-1, with no clear D. CDR3 size: 11 residues. Germline-derived CDR1 and CDR2 are SGHAT and FQNNGV. The V and J ends lost 2 bases and 7 bases respectively, with 5 bases between them. The CDR3, as DNA: TGTGCCAGCAGCTTAAGTATTGAAGCTTTCTTT. Amino acids: CASSLSIEAFF.

This clonotype was recorded once. The chain joins TRBV20-1 to TRBJ2-3, with D perhaps matching TRBD2 (6 bases). V dropped 2 bases and J dropped 0 bases, with 18 bases sitting between them. The CDR3 has 17 residues. The germline V gene encodes CDR1 DFQATT and CDR2 SNEGSKA (reference sequence). The CDR3 region has the DNA TGCAGTGCTAGAACCTACGTCCGGGACTTTAGCACAGATACGCAGTATTTT. Translated: CSARTYVRDFSTDTQYF.

This clonotype was counted a single time. V is TRBV7-9 and J is TRBJ2-1, with 8 bases identical to TRBD1. The germline gives CDR1 SEHNR, CDR2 FQNEAQ (reference sequence). This CDR3 has 12 residues. Unmatched junction bases numbered 1, after V lost 4 bases and J lost 8 bases. The CDR3: CASSSTGDEQFF. Written as DNA, the CDR3 is TGTGCCAGCAGCTCGACAGGGGATGAGCAGTTCTTC.

The gene calls are TRBV5-1 and TRBJ2-7, with 8 bases identical to TRBD1. The CDR3 has 15 amino acids. Germline CDR1 and CDR2: SGHRS and YFSETQ. Germline trimming cut 1 base from V and 5 bases from J; bases unmatched to any gene: 8. CDR3 in DNA: TGCGCCAGCAGCTTGTCTTACAGGGGGGTCGACGAGCAGTACTTC. It is translated as CASSLSYRGVDEQYF.

This chain links TRBV2 with TRBJ1-2; D is unresolved. V was clipped by 7 bases and J by 2 bases, with 11 bases between them. The CDR3 runs to 13 residues. Per the germline V gene, CDR1 is SNHLY and CDR2 is FYNNEI. In DNA form, the CDR3 reads TGTGCCAGCAAGTCTGCTGGAAACTATGGCTACACCTTC. Protein product: CASKSAGNYGYTF.

J is TRBJ1-3 and V is TRBV27; TRBD1 aligns across 8 bases. Germline V gene lookup returns CDR1 MNHEY and CDR2 SMNVEV (reference sequence). The junction had 8 bases not matched to a gene; V was cut back by 6 bases and J by 4 bases. This CDR3 is built from 15 residues. The CDR3 coding sequence is TGTGCCAGCAGGCAAACAGGGGGTTCCGGAAACACCATATATTTT. Its protein product is CASRQTGGSGNTIYF.

The chain joins TRBV19 to TRBJ2-2; the match to TRBD2 covers 9 bases. The V gene's germline CDR1 is LNHDA and CDR2 SQIVND (reference sequence). Germline trimming cut 5 bases from V and 6 bases from J; bases unmatched to any gene: 13. This CDR3 has 17 residues. CDR3 nucleotide sequence: TGTGCCAGTAGTGTCGTCTACTTCGCGGGAGGGGCCGGGGAGCTGTTTTTT. It translates to CASSVVYFAGGAGELFF.

In its sample, this clonotype was seen a few times. This sequence joins TRBV7-9 and TRBJ2-1; a possible D gene is TRBD1 (5 bases). Germline assignment: CDR1 SEHNR and CDR2 FQNEAQ (reference sequence). Trimming shortened V by 5 bases and J by 7 bases, and 21 bases separated the two germline ends. The CDR3 has 16 residues. The CDR3 loop reads CASSLWAANRGNEQFF. The CDR3 nucleotides read TGTGCCAGCAGCCTATGGGCCGCCAATAGGGGAAATGAGCAGTTCTTC.

This chain joins TRBV9 and TRBJ2-3; 7 bases line up with TRBD2. Unmatched junction bases numbered 5, after V lost 4 bases and J lost 0 bases. Germline V gene sequence: CDR1 SGDLS, CDR2 YYNGEE. The CDR3 runs to 15 residues. CDR3 in amino acids: CASSFLAASTDTQYF. DNA for the CDR3: TGTGCCAGCAGCTTTCTAGCGGCTAGCACAGATACGCAGTATTTT.

The V call is TRBV30, the J call TRBJ2-2; D may be TRBD1 (8 bases). V was cut by 2 bases and J by 6 bases, with 16 bases left in between. The germline CDR1 and CDR2 sequences are GTSNPN and SVGIG (reference sequence). The CDR3 consists of 15 residues. The CDR3 DNA sequence: TGTGCCTGGAGTTTTATTACAGGGGGGGCCGGGGAGCTGTTTTTT. Amino acids: CAWSFITGGAGELFF.